The subject of this entry is one TCR beta chain. No cognate antigen has been identified for it. The sample holds no much larger clone one base away, and base qualities are not on file. The CDR3 runs 13 residues from the cysteine to the phenylalanine. Of the read, only the CDR3 DNA is kept; its 39 bases are in frame from base 1. Reading the germline V gene gives CDR1 WSHSY and CDR2 SAAADI. V and J are truncated by 7 bases and 1 base respectively, leaving an intervening sequence of 9 bases. The sample is drawn from a study of human T cells and chemical hapten exposure (dated by TCRdb to the early 2020s). Concerning the study at large: For sensitization, 2% DPC in acetone was applied to a 2 cm by 2 cm area of upper inner arm skin. Patients additionally received weekly therapeutic DPC doses to the scalp throughout the roughly 25-week study period. Patch tests used Finn chambers with 0.01% DPC on the upper back, scored after 6 days by International Contact Dermatitis Research Group standards. The mostly female patient cohort included alopecia areata with under or over 50% scalp involvement, alopecia totalis and alopecia universalis. Libraries were combined into a pool for sequencing, and differences in TCR yield between samples came mainly from small differences in library volumes within the pool. The study tracked peripheral blood TCR repertoire changes in vivo during primary and secondary sensitization to the hapten diphenylcyclopropenone (DPC) in alopecia patients. Blood samples were taken from patients before sensitization (week 0) and at 2, 6 and about 24 weeks after DPC sensitization. Around 30 alopecia patients provided blood for TCR sequencing at one to four time points (pre-sensitization, 2, 6 and 24 weeks).

The receptor library was made with RACE. Sequencing relied on a NextSeq 500. During library preparation, unique molecular identifiers were attached to individual cDNA molecules so that TCRs could be counted quantitatively and reproducibly. For every blood RNA sample, sequencing covered both the TCR alpha and TCR beta chains. Processing in the source paper ran as follows. A median of roughly 99,000 TCRs per sample was observed, with a range of roughly 23,224 to 750,000. V, J and CDR3 annotation of the TCR reads was performed with the Decombinator software suite. For PS versus PT1 abundance plots, all samples were subsampled to the same number of TCRs (28,000). TCRs were defined as expanded if absent before sensitization and observed at least eight times at the 2-week time point. TCRdb itself trimmed the public reads at Q25 with fastp, ran MiXCR and retained productive beta chains. One record per CDR3 amino acid sequence lists the most common genes and DNA. The V and J calls were not made by the authors but by TCRdb's processing. This sample holds about 290,000 distinct CDR3 sequences; roughly 8% were observed only once. The biggest ten clones account for 0.9% to 1.5% of the sample.

The research as a whole found: The number of PT1 expanded TCRs positively correlated with patch test score, significant at thresholds 8, 16 and 32 but not 4. Expanded TCRs formed significantly more large CDR3 similarity clusters than pre-sensitization or healthy control sets, consistent with antigen-driven responses. Repeated subsampling changed both the strength of the expansion versus patch-test correlation and the threshold at which the correlation became significant. DPC sensitization did not change the number of TCRs with a frequency above 1 in 1000, and there was no evidence of changes in global repertoire structure. Because all patients had alopecia, a presumed autoimmune disease, the immune response of the patients might differ from that of healthy individuals.

What this sample's time point label stands for: pre-sensitization, week 0. Reading the label with the study, this specimen's treatment or condition is: therapeutic diphenylcyclopropenone sensitization with weekly scalp DPC. Blood at each patch-test visit was drawn before the patch test was applied. Patients were considered eligible if aged 18 to 70, diagnosed with alopecia and deemed suitable for DPC therapy, and patients were excluded if pregnant. Total RNA was extracted from unfractionated whole blood collected in Tempus Blood RNA tubes. The chain uses TRBV10-2 and TRBJ2-3; the D gene lacks a confident call. Sample: whole blood, taken in connection with sensitization to the hapten diphenylcyclopropenone (DPC). The source of this sequence is a man aged 18 to 35 with alopecia areata. Some clones in this sample may be carry-over from other donors' samples. The CDR3 protein sequence reads: CASTGWGTDTQYF. At the DNA level, the sequence is TGCGCCAGCACCGGCTGGGGCACAGATACGCAGTATTTT.